This T cell receptor (beta chain) originates from a study of cytomegalovirus exposure and HLA in healthy donors. Findings and limits, study-wide: Subsequent analysis of the roughly 120 validation repertoires found a tendency for first-cohort TCR clusters to co-occur. Over 150 TCR beta chains were listed as cytomegalovirus-associated.

Clones were read by immunoSEQ multiplex PCR, and TCRdb kept only the in-frame ones, dropping some. Here the sample spans about 360,000 clones, 80% to 90% being singletons. V was clipped by 1 base and J by 5 bases, with 14 bases between them. Germline CDR1 and CDR2: SGHNT and YENEEA. The CDR3 runs to 15 residues. As concerns this clone: Its target is not known.

This sequence originates from a woman aged 18-30 years in good health and CMV-seronegative. Sequenced sample: PBMCs. The V and J genes are TRBV11-3 and TRBJ2-5, with D perhaps TRBD2 (5 bases). The CDR3 nucleotides are TGTGCCAGCAGCTTAGGCGGGCAGTCGGGGGAGACCCAGTACTTC. Translation gives CASSLGGQSGETQYF.